The 18 T cell receptor beta chains listed next were all sequenced from one sample in a study of response to subunit inactivated influenza vaccine. TCRdb independently ran MiXCR on the RT-PCR reads; one entry per CDR3 protein. This sample yields about 570,000 distinct CDR3 sequences, of which around 11% are seen a single time; around 10% belongs to the top ten. The sample was also linked to a second study, of T cells expressing NK-cell markers. That report adds: It was by 5'RACE template switching with UMIs that TCR beta cDNA was made.

The sample consisted of PBMCs from blood, taken on the day of vaccination. The source of these receptors is a man aged 45-65 years who received an inactivated influenza vaccine.

This clonotype was detected only a few times. The J gene is TRBJ1-5, the V gene TRBV20-1, with 8 positions matching TRBD1. V lost 5 bases and J lost 7; bases outside the gene matches: 13. The CDR3 length is 15 residues. In germline, CDR1 is DFQATT, CDR2 SNEGSKA (reference sequence). The CDR3 loop is CSAHGQGTRSQPQHF. The CDR3 DNA reads as TGCAGTGCTCACGGACAGGGAACTAGGAGCCAGCCCCAGCATTTT.

This clonotype has ten or more counts. The chain couples TRBV7-8 to TRBJ1-1; no reliable D call. Germline V gene sequence: CDR1 SGHVS, CDR2 FQNEAQ. V was pared by 1 base and J by 6 bases, with 9 bases between. The CDR3 consists of 13 residues. CDR3 loop: CASSLGAGAEAFF. CDR3 nucleotides: TGTGCCAGCAGCTTAGGGGCAGGTGCTGAAGCTTTCTTT.

The J gene is TRBJ2-3, the V gene TRBV20-1; the D gene is possibly TRBD2 (6 bases). Trimming took 2 bases from V and 6 from J, leaving 15 bases between them. Germline V CDR1 and CDR2: DFQATT, SNEGSKA (reference sequence). CDR3 length: 14 residues. CDR3 bases: TGCAGTGCTAGATTCGGGAGAGTTGTTGATACGCAGTATTTT. It specifies CSARFGRVVDTQYF.

The chain uses TRBV12-3 or TRBV12-4 and TRBJ2-6; tentative D call: TRBD1 (5 bases). The V end was cut by 3 bases, the J end by 4 bases, with 10 bases between. The CDR3 spans 15 residues. The CDR3 loop is CASSFVGAGANVLTF. CDR3 sequence (DNA): TGTGCCAGCAGTTTTGTAGGGGCCGGGGCCAACGTCCTGACTTTC.

The genes are TRBV28 and TRBJ2-4, with D maybe TRBD1 (6 bases). The CDR3 covers 18 residues. The germline CDR1 and CDR2 sequences are MDHEN and SYDVKM. The V end lost 3 bases, the J end lost 0 bases, and 18 bases lay between the germline ends. CDR3 in amino acids: CASSFNMDRLIAKNIQYF. The CDR3 nucleotides read TGTGCCAGCAGTTTCAACATGGACAGATTAATAGCCAAAAACATTCAGTACTTC.

This clonotype was counted only a few times. This chain joins TRBV5-1 and TRBJ1-1; TRBD1 matches 9 bases. This CDR3 comprises 17 residues. The J segment lost 0 bases and the V segment lost 2 bases, leaving 8 bases of the junction unmatched. In germline, CDR1 is SGHRS, CDR2 YFSETQ. The DNA for the CDR3 is TGCGCCAGCAGCTTATCTATGGGACAGGGATTGAACACTGAAGCTTTCTTT. Its protein product is CASSLSMGQGLNTEAFF.

The V and J genes are TRBV5-1 and TRBJ1-2, with D unclear. Trimming stripped 5 bases from V and 2 bases from J, with 7 bases between. The CDR3 covers 12 residues. The germline CDR1 and CDR2 sequences are SGHRS and YFSETQ. The CDR3 reads CASRMDNYGYTF. The CDR3 bases are TGCGCCAGCAGGATGGACAACTATGGCTACACCTTC.

This clonotype was counted between two and nine times. This sequence joins TRBV2 and TRBJ2-1; D possibly corresponds to TRBD2 (5 bases). Per germline, CDR1 SNHLY and CDR2 FYNNEI. Trimming removed 7 bases at V and 9 bases at J, with 10 bases between. The CDR3 has 11 amino acids. CDR3 DNA: TGTGCCAGCACCTTAGGGAGTGAGCAGTTCTTC. Protein sequence: CASTLGSEQFF.

CDR3 region: CASSQGLLNSPLHF. As DNA, the CDR3 is TGTGCCAGCAGCCAGGGTTTGCTCAATTCACCCCTCCACTTT. The J gene is TRBJ1-6, the V gene TRBV16, with D hard to call. Between the trimmed V and J ends, which lost 3 bases and 7 bases, there was a span of 10 bases. Germline CDR1 and CDR2: KGHSY and FQNENV. There are 14 residues in the CDR3.

This clonotype showed up just a few times. The V and J genes are TRBV20-1 and TRBJ2-1; D perhaps matches TRBD2 (6 bases). V lost 0 bases, J lost 0 bases, and 12 bases lay in between. Germline V CDR1 and CDR2: DFQATT, SNEGSKA (reference sequence). The CDR3 is 16 residues long. The DNA of the CDR3 is TGCAGTGCTAGAGATCCCGGGACTCACTCCTACAATGAGCAGTTCTTC. It codes for CSARDPGTHSYNEQFF.

V and J are TRBV4-2 and TRBJ2-3; D remains ambiguous. Germline V CDR1 and CDR2: LGHNA, YNFKEQ. The CDR3 extends over 13 amino acids. Trimming removed 9 bases at V and 9 bases at J, with 19 bases between. CDR3 in DNA: TGTGCCAGGGGCGCCGGGCACGGAGCGACGCAGTATTTT. Translating it yields CARGAGHGATQYF.

The chain recombines TRBV15 with TRBJ2-1, with D hard to call. V was trimmed by 3 bases and J by 7 bases, leaving 7 bases between them. Germline loops: CDR1 LNHNV, CDR2 YYDKDF (reference sequence). This CDR3 spans 12 amino acids. The CDR3 reads CATSSVRNEQFF. In nucleotides, the CDR3 is TGTGCCACCAGCAGCGTGAGGAATGAGCAGTTCTTC.

For this clonotype: The junction differs from germline at one of its ends, possibly a read error. The chain carries TRBV10-2 and TRBJ2-3; 8 nucleotides match TRBD2. Germline loops: CDR1 WSHSY, CDR2 SAAADI. The CDR3 consists of 16 residues. The CDR3 coding sequence is TGCGCCAGCAGTGAGCCAGAACGGGGGGGCACAGATACGCGGTATTTT. As protein: CASSEPERGGTDTRYF.

The chain couples TRBV20-1 to TRBJ1-1; the D gene is possibly TRBD1 (6 bases). Germline-derived CDR1 and CDR2 are DFQATT and SNEGSKA (reference sequence). The CDR3 totals 14 residues. Trimming shortened V by 2 bases and J by 6 bases, and 16 bases separated the two germline ends. CDR3 nucleotides: TGCAGTGCTAGACGTAGAGGGGGGCCCGCTGAAGCTTTCTTT. It specifies CSARRRGGPAEAFF.

The rearrangement joins TRBV29-1 to TRBJ2-1; D might be TRBD2 (6 bases). The CDR3 loop spans 14 amino acids. V lost 3 bases and J lost 3, with 12 bases in between. Germline V gene sequence: CDR1 SQVTM, CDR2 ANQGSEA. CDR3 sequence: CSVESTRGYNEQFF. The CDR3 nucleotides read TGCAGCGTTGAGTCGACTAGGGGCTACAATGAGCAGTTCTTC.

The CDR3 loop reads CASSQDQGGRAQYF. DNA of the CDR3: TGTGCCAGCAGCCAAGATCAAGGGGGGCGCGCGCAGTATTTT. The chain is built from TRBV3-1 and TRBJ2-3; D could derive from TRBD1 or TRBD2 (6 bases each). The CDR3 loop spans 14 amino acids. V shed 0 bases and J shed 10 bases, with 14 bases lying between them. Germline assignment: CDR1 LGHDT and CDR2 YNNKEL (reference sequence).

This clonotype was found a few times. The chain carries TRBV9 and TRBJ2-7, with 7 bases that match TRBD2. Trimming removed 0 bases from V and 5 bases from J; junction bases left unmatched: 5. CDR1 SGDLS and CDR2 YYNGEE come from the germline V gene. The CDR3 loop spans 14 amino acids. The CDR3 is CASSVEPSGHEQYF. The DNA of the CDR3 is TGTGCCAGCAGCGTAGAGCCTAGCGGCCACGAGCAGTACTTC.

This clonotype was counted ten times or more. The J gene is TRBJ2-2, the V gene TRBV4-2; no firm D call. The germline V and J ends were trimmed by 3 bases and 2 bases, with 4 bases remaining between them. This CDR3 contains 13 residues. Germline V gene data show CDR1 as LGHNA and CDR2 as YNFKEQ. The CDR3 DNA follows: TGTGCCAGCAGCCAGGGAAACACCGGGGAGCTGTTTTTT. Amino acid sequence: CASSQGNTGELFF.